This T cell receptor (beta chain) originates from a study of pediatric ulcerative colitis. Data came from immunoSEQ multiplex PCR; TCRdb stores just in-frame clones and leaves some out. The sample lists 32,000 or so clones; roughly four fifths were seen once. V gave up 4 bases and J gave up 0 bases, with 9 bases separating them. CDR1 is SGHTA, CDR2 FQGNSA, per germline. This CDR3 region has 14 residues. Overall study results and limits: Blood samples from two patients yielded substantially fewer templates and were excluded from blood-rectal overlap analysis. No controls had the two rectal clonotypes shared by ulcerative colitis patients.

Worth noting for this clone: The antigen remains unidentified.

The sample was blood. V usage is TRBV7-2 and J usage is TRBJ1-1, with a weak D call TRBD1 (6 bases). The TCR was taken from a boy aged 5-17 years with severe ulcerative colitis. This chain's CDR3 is CASSWAGVNTEAFF. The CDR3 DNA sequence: TGTGCCAGCAGCTGGGCAGGGGTGAACACTGAAGCTTTCTTT.